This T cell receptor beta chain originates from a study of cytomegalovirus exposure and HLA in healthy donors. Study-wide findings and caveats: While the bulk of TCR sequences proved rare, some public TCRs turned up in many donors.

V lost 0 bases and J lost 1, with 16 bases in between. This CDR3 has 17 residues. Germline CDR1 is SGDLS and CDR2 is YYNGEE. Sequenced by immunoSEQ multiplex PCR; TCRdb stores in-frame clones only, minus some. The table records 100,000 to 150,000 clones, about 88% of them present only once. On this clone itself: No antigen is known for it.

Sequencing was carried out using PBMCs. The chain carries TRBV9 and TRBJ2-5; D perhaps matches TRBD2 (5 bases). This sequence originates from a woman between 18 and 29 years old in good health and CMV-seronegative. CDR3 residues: CASSVADSSGSQETQYF. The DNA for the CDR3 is TGTGCCAGCAGCGTAGCTGATTCCAGCGGAAGCCAAGAGACCCAGTACTTC.